This is a list of T cell receptor beta chains from one sample in a study of blood T cell repertoires in COVID-19. This table comes from immunoSEQ multiplex PCR, and its TCRdb copy is limited to in-frame clones, with some not included. There are 170,000 or so clones in the sample; over 80% occur only once, and around 7% lies in the top ten. Sequenced input: peripheral blood. Receptors were obtained from a middle-aged woman with COVID-19, enrolled during active disease. Both conserved end residues are part of each CDR3. A D gene is named only where the DNA matches it firmly. Where a row states a size, it is once, few, many or the class of an expanded clone; other rows omit it.

>TRBV2|TRBJ1-1|NA|TRBD1
CASTPGTGLWYTEAFF
TGTGCCAGCACCCCAGGGACAGGTTTATGGTACACTGAAGCTTTCTTT
>TRBV18|TRBJ1-2|NA|TRBD1
CASSLRQGNGYTF
TGTGCCAGCTCACTTCGACAGGGGAATGGCTACACCTTC
>TRBV29-1|TRBJ2-7|NA|TRBD1
CSGGQGNKQYF
TGCAGCGGCGGACAGGGTAACAAGCAGTACTTC
>TRBV9|TRBJ1-3|NA|NA
CASSVGGGPPGRGNTIYF
TGTGCCAGCAGCGTGGGAGGAGGACCACCTGGGAGGGGAAACACCATATATTTT
>TRBV3-1/TRBV3-2|TRBJ2-7|NA|TRBD1
CASSQYRGLLTYEQYF
TGTGCCAGCAGCCAGTACAGGGGGCTTTTAACCTACGAGCAGTACTTC
>TRBV18|TRBJ1-1|few|NA
CASSPWEQGHNTEAFF
TGTGCCAGCTCACCATGGGAGCAGGGACACAACACTGAAGCTTTCTTT
>TRBV4-2|TRBJ1-2|NA|NA
CASSQEQGPYGYTF
TGTGCCAGCAGCCAAGAGCAGGGTCCATATGGCTACACCTTC
>TRBV28|TRBJ2-2|NA|NA
CASSLDTLNTGELFF
TGTGCCAGCAGTTTGGACACCCTGAACACCGGGGAGCTGTTTTTT
>TRBV7-8|TRBJ2-1|NA|TRBD1
CASSRGQGAGEQFF
TGTGCCAGCAGCCGTGGACAGGGGGCCGGGGAGCAGTTCTTC
>TRBV10-2|TRBJ2-1|NA|TRBD2
CASSVSGTAYNEQFF
TGCGCCAGCAGTGTTAGCGGGACTGCCTACAATGAGCAGTTCTTC
>TRBV4-1|TRBJ2-7|NA|TRBD1
CASSRPDRASYEQYF
TGCGCCAGCAGCCGACCCGACAGGGCGTCCTACGAGCAGTACTTC
>TRBV3-1/TRBV3-2|TRBJ2-5|NA|NA
CASSWTFQETQYF
TGTGCCAGCAGCTGGACTTTCCAAGAGACCCAGTACTTC
>TRBV11-2|TRBJ1-3|few|NA
CASSRDRTGNTIYF
TGTGCCAGCAGCAGAGACAGGACTGGAAACACCATATATTTT
>TRBV7-9|TRBJ2-5|NA|NA
CASSLSTTSQETQYF
TGTGCCAGCAGCTTATCAACTACCAGCCAAGAGACCCAGTACTTC
>TRBV11-3|TRBJ2-5|NA|NA
CASSSGGGAPETQYF
TGTGCCAGCAGCTCCGGAGGGGGCGCCCCGGAGACCCAGTACTTC
>TRBV7-9|TRBJ1-5|NA|TRBD1
CASSQDRGQQPQHF
TGTGCCAGCAGCCAAGACAGGGGGCAACAGCCCCAGCATTTT
>TRBV6-6|TRBJ2-2|NA|NA
CASVIPTTGAGELFF
TGTGCCAGCGTTATTCCCACGACAGGCGCCGGGGAGCTGTTTTTT
>TRBV6-1|TRBJ1-2|NA|NA
CASSEEGTPYYGYTF
TGTGCCAGCAGTGAAGAAGGGACTCCCTACTATGGCTACACCTTC
>TRBV4-1|TRBJ1-2|NA|TRBD1
CASSQISQRTGFYGYTF
TGCGCCAGCAGCCAAATCTCTCAGCGGACAGGGTTCTATGGCTACACCTTC
>TRBV9|TRBJ2-1|many|NA
CASSVGGTGNEQFF
TGTGCCAGCAGCGTAGGGGGGACTGGCAATGAGCAGTTCTTC
>TRBV10-2|TRBJ2-1|NA|TRBD2
CASSLAGFFNEQFF
TGCGCCAGCAGCTTAGCGGGGTTCTTCAATGAGCAGTTCTTC
>TRBV7-9|TRBJ2-7|NA|TRBD2
CASSNPGTSYNEQYF
TGTGCCAGCAGCAACCCCGGGACTAGCTACAACGAGCAGTACTTC
>TRBV13|TRBJ2-3|NA|TRBD2
CASSHRTSGGETDTQYF
TGTGCCAGCAGCCACAGGACTAGCGGGGGTGAGACAGATACGCAGTATTTT
>TRBV5-4|TRBJ1-2|NA|TRBD1
CASSSDRVRYGYTF
TGTGCCAGCAGTTCGGACAGGGTGCGATATGGCTACACCTTC
>TRBV5-1|TRBJ2-7|NA|TRBD2
CASSYSGASSYEQYF
TGCGCCAGCAGCTATAGCGGGGCGAGCTCCTACGAGCAGTACTTC
>TRBV9|TRBJ2-2|NA|TRBD2
CASSGRLAVGTGELFF
TGTGCCAGCAGCGGACGACTAGCGGTAGGGACCGGGGAGCTGTTTTTT
>TRBV7-9|TRBJ1-6|NA|NA
CASSYPGDNSPLHF
TGTGCCAGCAGCTATCCGGGGGATAATTCACCCCTCCACTTT
>TRBV2|TRBJ1-4|NA|NA
CASFDVEDEKLFF
TGTGCCAGCTTCGACGTGGAGGATGAAAAACTGTTTTTT
>TRBV11-3|TRBJ1-1|few|NA
CASSMGPTVTAFF
TGTGCCAGCAGCATGGGGCCGACGGTGACTGCTTTCTTT
>TRBV2|TRBJ1-1|NA|TRBD1
CASRRTGGGMVNTEAFF
TGTGCCAGCAGGAGAACAGGGGGCGGGATGGTTAACACTGAAGCTTTCTTT
>TRBV7-3|TRBJ1-1|NA|NA
CASRPDTSYAEAFF
TGTGCCAGCAGACCTGATACCTCCTACGCTGAAGCTTTCTTT
>TRBV9|TRBJ1-1|NA|NA
CASSLGAENTEAFF
TGTGCCAGCAGCCTAGGAGCCGAGAACACTGAAGCTTTCTTT
>TRBV14|TRBJ2-1|NA|TRBD2
CASSRGGASGGIYNEQFF
TGTGCCAGCAGCCGAGGAGGGGCTAGCGGGGGGATCTACAATGAGCAGTTCTTC
>TRBV11-2|TRBJ2-7|NA|TRBD1
CASSLEQGPVYEQYF
TGTGCCAGCAGCTTAGAACAGGGGCCTGTCTACGAGCAGTACTTC
>TRBV6-5|TRBJ2-1|few|TRBD2
CASRAGTSLGGEQFF
TGTGCCAGCAGGGCCGGGACTAGCCTTGGGGGTGAGCAGTTCTTC
>TRBV15|TRBJ1-2|NA|TRBD1
CATSRGTGRFGNYGYTF
TGTGCCACCAGCAGAGGGACAGGGCGTTTTGGAAACTATGGCTACACCTTC
>TRBV24-1|TRBJ2-2|NA|NA
CATEFGNTGELFF
TGTGCCACCGAGTTCGGGAACACCGGGGAGCTGTTTTTT
>TRBV2|TRBJ1-2|NA|NA
CASSSQGYNYGYTF
TGTGCCAGCAGTTCGCAGGGGTATAACTATGGCTACACCTTC
>TRBV21-1|TRBJ2-3|once|NA
CASSKANDRTFLTDTQYF
TGTGCCAGCAGCAAAGCGAACGACAGGACGTTTCTGACAGATACGCAGTATTTT
>TRBV19|TRBJ1-2|NA|TRBD1
CASSNTGQGRYGYTF
TGTGCCAGTAGTAACACGGGACAGGGGAGGTATGGCTACACCTTC
>TRBV19|TRBJ1-5|NA|NA
CASSIYPTYSNQPQHF
TGTGCCAGTAGTATTTATCCGACTTATAGCAATCAGCCCCAGCATTTT
>TRBV7-8|TRBJ1-1|NA|NA
CASLRGGRDTEAFF
TGTGCCAGCCTCCGGGGAGGGAGGGACACTGAAGCTTTCTTT
>TRBV19|TRBJ2-7|few|NA
CASSPWGTNSYEQYF
TGTGCCAGTAGCCCCTGGGGGACAAATTCCTACGAGCAGTACTTC
>TRBV7-3|TRBJ2-2|NA|NA
CASSLTGGPGTGELFF
TGTGCCAGCAGCTTAACGGGTGGGCCGGGGACCGGGGAGCTGTTTTTT
>TRBV4-1|TRBJ2-2|NA|TRBD2
CASSPRGLASASGELFF
TGCGCCAGCAGCCCCAGGGGACTAGCCTCAGCATCCGGGGAGCTGTTTTTT
>TRBV23-1|TRBJ1-1|NA|TRBD1
CASSQRTGMNTEAFF
TGCGCCAGCAGTCAACGGACAGGGATGAACACTGAAGCTTTCTTT
>TRBV19|TRBJ1-5|NA|TRBD1
CASSMGQGNQPQHF
TGTGCCAGTAGTATGGGACAGGGAAATCAGCCCCAGCATTTT
>TRBV3-1/TRBV3-2|TRBJ1-2|few|TRBD1
CASSGIVQGFGGYTF
TGTGCCAGCAGCGGGATTGTACAGGGGTTCGGGGGCTACACCTTC
>TRBV6-5|TRBJ1-4|few|TRBD1
CASTRGVGEKLFF
TGTGCCAGCACCAGGGGGGTGGGGGAAAAACTGTTTTTT